This TCR beta chain was recorded in a study of T cell changes during pregnancy in multiple sclerosis. Using immunoSEQ multiplex PCR, the repertoire was profiled, and TCRdb retains in-frame clones only, with some absent. Among about 40,000 clones, almost 95% were seen once, and the ten largest hold 0.35%. This receptor was obtained from a female donor with multiple sclerosis, enrolled in a pregnancy study. Sequences were derived from CD4+ T cells from peripheral blood mononuclear cells, sampled after pregnancy.

The CDR3 region has the DNA TGTGCCACCAGCAGAGATCGGACAGGAGGGATCTACGAGCAGTACTTC. Translation: CATSRDRTGGIYEQYF. The V and J genes are TRBV15 and TRBJ2-7; D might be TRBD1 (7 bases). The V gene's germline CDR1 is LNHNV and CDR2 YYDKDF (reference sequence). V was pared by 0 bases and J by 3 bases, with 15 bases between. The CDR3 consists of 16 residues.